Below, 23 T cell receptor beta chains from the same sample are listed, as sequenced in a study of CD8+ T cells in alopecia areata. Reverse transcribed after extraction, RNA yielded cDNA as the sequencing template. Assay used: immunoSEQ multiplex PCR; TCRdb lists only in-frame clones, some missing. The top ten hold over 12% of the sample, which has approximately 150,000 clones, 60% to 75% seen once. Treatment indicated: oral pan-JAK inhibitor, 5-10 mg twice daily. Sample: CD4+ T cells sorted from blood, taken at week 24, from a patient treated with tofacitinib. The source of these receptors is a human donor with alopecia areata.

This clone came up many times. The CDR3 DNA is TGTGCCAGTACAATCGGCCTCTCTGGAAACACCATATATTTT. Translated: CASTIGLSGNTIYF. The chain has TRBV19 and TRBJ1-3; D is uncertain. There are 14 residues in the CDR3. V was clipped by 7 bases and J by 0 bases, with 10 bases between them. The germline CDR1 and CDR2 sequences are LNHDA and SQIVND (reference sequence).

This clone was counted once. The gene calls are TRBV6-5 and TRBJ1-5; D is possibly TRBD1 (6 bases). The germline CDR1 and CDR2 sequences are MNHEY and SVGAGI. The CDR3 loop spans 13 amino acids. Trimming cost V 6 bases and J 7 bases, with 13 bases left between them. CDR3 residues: CASSQNRDQPQHF. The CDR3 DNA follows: TGTGCCAGCAGCCAAAACAGGGACCAGCCCCAGCATTTT.

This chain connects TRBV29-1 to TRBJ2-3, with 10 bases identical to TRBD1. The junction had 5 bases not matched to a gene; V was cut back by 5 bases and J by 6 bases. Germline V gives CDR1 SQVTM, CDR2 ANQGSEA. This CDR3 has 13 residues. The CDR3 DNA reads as TGCAGCGTTAAGACAGGGGGCATCGATACGCAGTATTTT. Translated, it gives CSVKTGGIDTQYF.

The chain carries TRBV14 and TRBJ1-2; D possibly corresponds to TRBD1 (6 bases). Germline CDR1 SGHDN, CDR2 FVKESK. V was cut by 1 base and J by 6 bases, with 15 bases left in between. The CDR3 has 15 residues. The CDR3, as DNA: TGTGCCAGCAGCCAAGGTCTGGTCAGGGGAGATGGCTACACCTTC. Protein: CASSQGLVRGDGYTF.

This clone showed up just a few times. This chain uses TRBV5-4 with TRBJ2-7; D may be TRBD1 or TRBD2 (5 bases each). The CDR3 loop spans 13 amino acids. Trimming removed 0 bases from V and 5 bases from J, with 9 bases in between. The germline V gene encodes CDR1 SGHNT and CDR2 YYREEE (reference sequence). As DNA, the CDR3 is TGTGCCAGCAGCTTGGGGGGGTCCGACGAGCAGTACTTC. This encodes CASSLGGSDEQYF.

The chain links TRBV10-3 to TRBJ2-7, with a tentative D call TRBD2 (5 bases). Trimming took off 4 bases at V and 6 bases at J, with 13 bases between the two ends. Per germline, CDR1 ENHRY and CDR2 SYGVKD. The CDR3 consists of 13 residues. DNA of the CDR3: TGTGCCATCAGTGTGACTACTAGAGGCGAGCAGTACTTC. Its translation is CAISVTTRGEQYF.

The CDR3 coding sequence is TGCGCCAGCACCCGACCGGGACAGCCATACGTCGAGCAGTACTTC. Translating it yields CASTRPGQPYVEQYF. This rearrangement joins TRBV23-1 to TRBJ2-7; the match to TRBD1 covers 7 bases. TRBV23-1 is an open reading frame, and its role is uncertain. The CDR3 runs 15 residues. The V segment lost 7 bases and the J segment 6 bases; nucleotides outside the gene matches: 15.

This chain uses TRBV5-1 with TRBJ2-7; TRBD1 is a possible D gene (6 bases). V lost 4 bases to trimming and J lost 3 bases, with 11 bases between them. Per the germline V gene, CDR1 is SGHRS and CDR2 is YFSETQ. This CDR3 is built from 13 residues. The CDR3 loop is CASSIGQSYEQYF. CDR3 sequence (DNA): TGCGCCAGCAGCATCGGACAGAGCTACGAGCAGTACTTC.

The CDR3 region has the DNA TGTGCCTGGAGTGTCAGGGACCAAGAGACCCAGTACTTC. It yields the protein CAWSVRDQETQYF. The chain uses TRBV30 and TRBJ2-5; maybe TRBD1 (5 bases). The CDR3 loop spans 13 amino acids. CDR1 is GTSNPN and CDR2 is SVGIG in the germline V gene (reference sequence). V was clipped by 0 bases and J by 0 bases, with 5 bases between them.

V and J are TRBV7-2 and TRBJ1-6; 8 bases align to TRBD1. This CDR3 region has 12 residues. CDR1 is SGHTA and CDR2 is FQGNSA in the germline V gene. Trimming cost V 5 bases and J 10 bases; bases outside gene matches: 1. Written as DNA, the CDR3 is TGTGCCAGCAGCCGACAGGGGTCACCCCTCCACTTT. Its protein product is CASSRQGSPLHF.

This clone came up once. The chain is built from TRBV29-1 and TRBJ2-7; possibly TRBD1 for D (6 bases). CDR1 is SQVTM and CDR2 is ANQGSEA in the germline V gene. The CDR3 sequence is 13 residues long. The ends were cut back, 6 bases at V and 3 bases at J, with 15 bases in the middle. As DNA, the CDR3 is TGCAGCGTAGGACAGCTCCTGGGCTACGAGCAGTACTTC. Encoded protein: CSVGQLLGYEQYF.

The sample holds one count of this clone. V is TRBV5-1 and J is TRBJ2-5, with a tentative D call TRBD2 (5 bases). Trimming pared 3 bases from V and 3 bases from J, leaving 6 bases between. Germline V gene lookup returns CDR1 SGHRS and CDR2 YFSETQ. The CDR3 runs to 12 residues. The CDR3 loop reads CASSSGEETQYF. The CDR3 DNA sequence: TGCGCCAGCAGCTCCGGGGAAGAGACCCAGTACTTC.

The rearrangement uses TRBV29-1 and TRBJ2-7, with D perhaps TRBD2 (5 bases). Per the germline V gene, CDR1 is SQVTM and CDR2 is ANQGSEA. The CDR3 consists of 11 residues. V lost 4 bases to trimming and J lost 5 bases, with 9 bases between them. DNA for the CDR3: TGCAGCGTTGTTCGGACTGACGAGCAGTACTTC. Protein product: CSVVRTDEQYF.

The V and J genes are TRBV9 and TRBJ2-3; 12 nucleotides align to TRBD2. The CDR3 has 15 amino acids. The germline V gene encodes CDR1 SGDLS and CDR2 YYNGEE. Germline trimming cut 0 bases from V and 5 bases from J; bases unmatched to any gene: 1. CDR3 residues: CASSVGLAGEDTQYF. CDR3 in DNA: TGTGCCAGCAGCGTAGGACTAGCGGGGGAAGATACGCAGTATTTT.

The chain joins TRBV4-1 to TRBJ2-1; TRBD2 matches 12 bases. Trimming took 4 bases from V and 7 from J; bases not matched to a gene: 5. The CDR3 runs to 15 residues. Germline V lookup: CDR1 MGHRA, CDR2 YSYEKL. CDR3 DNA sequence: TGCGCCAGCAGCCGAGCTAGCGGGGGGGCAAATGAGCAGTTCTTC. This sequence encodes CASSRASGGANEQFF.

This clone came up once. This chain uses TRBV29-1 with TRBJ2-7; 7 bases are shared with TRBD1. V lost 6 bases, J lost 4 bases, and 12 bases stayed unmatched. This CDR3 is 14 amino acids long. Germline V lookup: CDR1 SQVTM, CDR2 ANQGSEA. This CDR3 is CSVVPEGARYEQYF. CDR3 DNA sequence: TGCAGCGTCGTCCCTGAGGGGGCGCGGTACGAGCAGTACTTC.

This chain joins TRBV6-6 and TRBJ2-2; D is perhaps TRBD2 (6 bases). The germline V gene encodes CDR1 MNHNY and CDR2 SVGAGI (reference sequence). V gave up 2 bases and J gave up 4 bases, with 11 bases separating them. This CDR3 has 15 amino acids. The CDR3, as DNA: TGTGCCAGCAGTTACAAGAGGGGAGGCACCGGGGAGCTGTTTTTT. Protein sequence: CASSYKRGGTGELFF.

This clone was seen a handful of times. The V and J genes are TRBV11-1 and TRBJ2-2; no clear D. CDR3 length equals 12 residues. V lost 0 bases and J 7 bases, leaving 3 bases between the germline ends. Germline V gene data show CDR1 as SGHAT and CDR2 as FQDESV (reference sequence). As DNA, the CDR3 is TGTGCCAGCAGCTTAGCGTACGGGGAGCTGTTTTTT. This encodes CASSLAYGELFF.

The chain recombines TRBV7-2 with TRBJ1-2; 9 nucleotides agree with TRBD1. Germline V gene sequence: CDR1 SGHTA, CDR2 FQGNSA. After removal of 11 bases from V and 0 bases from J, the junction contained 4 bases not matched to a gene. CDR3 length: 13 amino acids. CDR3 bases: TGTGCCGCCGGGGACAGGGCTAACTATGGCTACACCTTC. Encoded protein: CAAGDRANYGYTF.

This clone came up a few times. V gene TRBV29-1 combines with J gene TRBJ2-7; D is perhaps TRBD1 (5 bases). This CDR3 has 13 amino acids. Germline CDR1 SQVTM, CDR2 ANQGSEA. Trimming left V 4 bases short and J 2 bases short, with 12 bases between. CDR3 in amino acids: CSVGRATPYEQYF. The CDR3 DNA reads TGCAGCGTTGGCAGGGCAACCCCCTACGAGCAGTACTTC.

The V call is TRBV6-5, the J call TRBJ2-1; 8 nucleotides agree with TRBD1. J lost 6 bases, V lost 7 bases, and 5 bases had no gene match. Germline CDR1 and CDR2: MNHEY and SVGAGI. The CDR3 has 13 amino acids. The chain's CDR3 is CASKRQGTNEQFF. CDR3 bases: TGTGCCAGCAAGAGACAGGGGACCAATGAGCAGTTCTTC.

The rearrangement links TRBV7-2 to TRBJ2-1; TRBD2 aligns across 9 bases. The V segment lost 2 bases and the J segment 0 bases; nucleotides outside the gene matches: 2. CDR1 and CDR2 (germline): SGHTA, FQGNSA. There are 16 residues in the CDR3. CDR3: CASSLLAGSSYNEQFF. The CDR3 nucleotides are TGTGCCAGCAGCTTACTAGCGGGGAGCTCCTACAATGAGCAGTTCTTC.

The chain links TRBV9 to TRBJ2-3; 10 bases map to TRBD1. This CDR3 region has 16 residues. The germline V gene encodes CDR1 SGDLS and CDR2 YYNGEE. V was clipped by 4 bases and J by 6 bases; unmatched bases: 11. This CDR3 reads CASSPRGQGYADTQYF. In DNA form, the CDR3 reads TGTGCCAGCAGCCCCCGGGGACAGGGGTATGCGGATACGCAGTATTTT. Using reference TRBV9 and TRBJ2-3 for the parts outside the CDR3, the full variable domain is DSGVTQTPKHLITATGQRVTLRCSPRSGDLSVYWYQQSLDQGLQFLIQYYNGEERAKGNILERFSAQQFPDLHSELNLSSLELGDSALYFCASSPRGQGYADTQYFGPGTRLTVL.